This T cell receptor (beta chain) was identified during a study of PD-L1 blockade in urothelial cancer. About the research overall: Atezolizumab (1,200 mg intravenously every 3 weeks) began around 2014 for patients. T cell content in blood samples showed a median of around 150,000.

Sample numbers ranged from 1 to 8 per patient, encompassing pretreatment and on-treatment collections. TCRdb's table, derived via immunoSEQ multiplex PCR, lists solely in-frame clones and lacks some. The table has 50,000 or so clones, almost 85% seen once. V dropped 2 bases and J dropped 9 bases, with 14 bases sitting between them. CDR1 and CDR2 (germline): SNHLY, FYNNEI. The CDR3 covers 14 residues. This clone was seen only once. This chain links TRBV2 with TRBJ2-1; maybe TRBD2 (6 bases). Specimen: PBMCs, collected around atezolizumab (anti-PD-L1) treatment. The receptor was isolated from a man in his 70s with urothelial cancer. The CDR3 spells CASSERTWRGEQFF. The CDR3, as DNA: TGTGCCAGCAGTGAACGGACCTGGAGGGGTGAGCAGTTCTTC. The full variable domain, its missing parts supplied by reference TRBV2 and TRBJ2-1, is EPEVTQTPSHQVTQMGQEVILRCVPISNHLYFYWYRQILGQKVEFLVSFYNNEISEKSEIFDDQFSVERPDGSNFTLKIRSTKLEDSAMYFCASSERTWRGEQFFGPGTRLTVL.